This is a list of T cell receptor beta chains from one sample in a study of early T cells in non-severe SARS-CoV-2 infection. TCRdb redid the calling of the 5' RACE reads with MiXCR, one entry per CDR3 protein. Of roughly 75,000 distinct CDR3 sequences in the sample, 10% to 12% were seen once. The sequencing input was whole blood. These TCRs come from an adult who was a healthcare worker with PCR-confirmed SARS-CoV-2 infection or an uninfected control (not recorded which). The CDR3 runs from the conserved cysteine through the conserved F or W. The order of the fields is CDR3 DNA, CDR3 protein, V gene, clone size, J gene, CDR3 length, D gene. The D gene is left open where the match is weak. Size tells how often a clone was seen (once, few, many) or the class of an expanded clone, and some rows leave it out.

cdr3_nt: TGTGCCAGCAGTTACTCGCTGGACAGGTCTAAGTACTTC
cdr3_aa: CASSYSLDRSKYF
v_call: TRBV6-6
clone_size: few
j_call: TRBJ2-4
cdr3_length: 13
d_call: TRBD1

cdr3_nt: TGCAGCGTTGGTGGCGGTGCGAACACCGGGGAGCTGTTTTTT
cdr3_aa: CSVGGGANTGELFF
v_call: TRBV29-1
clone_size: many
j_call: TRBJ2-2
cdr3_length: 14
d_call: .

cdr3_nt: TGCAGTGCTAGTTTCGCAGATACGCAGTATTTT
cdr3_aa: CSASFADTQYF
v_call: TRBV20-1
clone_size: .
j_call: TRBJ2-3
cdr3_length: 11
d_call: .

cdr3_nt: TGTGCCAGCAGCGCCGCAGGGGGCGCGGGCCAAGAGCAGTTCTTC
cdr3_aa: CASSAAGGAGQEQFF
v_call: TRBV7-3
clone_size: few
j_call: TRBJ2-1
cdr3_length: 15
d_call: TRBD1

cdr3_nt: TGCAGTGCTAGAGATCGGAGGGGGGCGCAAAGAGATGAAGCTTTCTTT
cdr3_aa: CSARDRRGAQRDEAFF
v_call: TRBV20-1
clone_size: few
j_call: TRBJ1-1
cdr3_length: 16
d_call: .

cdr3_nt: TGTGCCAGCGGAGCCGGGACTAGATCTTACGAGCAGTACTTC
cdr3_aa: CASGAGTRSYEQYF
v_call: TRBV6-2/TRBV6-3
clone_size: .
j_call: TRBJ2-7
cdr3_length: 14
d_call: TRBD2

cdr3_nt: TGTGCCAGCAGGGACTTAAGCTCCTACGAGCAGTACTTC
cdr3_aa: CASRDLSSYEQYF
v_call: TRBV25-1
clone_size: few
j_call: TRBJ2-7
cdr3_length: 13
d_call: .

cdr3_nt: TGTGCCAGCAGCTTAGATCAGGGGACGAACACTGAAGCTTTCTTT
cdr3_aa: CASSLDQGTNTEAFF
v_call: TRBV11-2
clone_size: .
j_call: TRBJ1-1
cdr3_length: 15
d_call: .

cdr3_nt: TGCAGTGCTAGGGGGGGAAACTATGGCTACACCTTC
cdr3_aa: CSARGGNYGYTF
v_call: TRBV20-1
clone_size: many
j_call: TRBJ1-2
cdr3_length: 12
d_call: .

cdr3_nt: TGTGCCAGCAGTCGGACAGGGGGAGACTATGGCTACACCTTC
cdr3_aa: CASSRTGGDYGYTF
v_call: TRBV12-3/TRBV12-4
clone_size: many
j_call: TRBJ1-2
cdr3_length: 14
d_call: TRBD1